This entry lists 10 T cell receptor beta chains sequenced from one sample in a study of CD8 T cells in ankylosing spondylitis. Whole-study findings and limits: What seemed typical of ankylosing spondylitis blood was a TCR beta motif built from under 10 highly homologous variants.

MiXCR was run by TCRdb on the 5' RACE reads, yielding one entry per CDR3 protein. The data hold about 510,000 distinct CDR3 sequences, with under 5.5% observed a single time. No antigens are known for them. The specimen sequenced was blood, either unsorted or a sorted T cell fraction (not recorded which). Source of these receptors: a male donor with ankylosing spondylitis.

This clonotype was observed at least ten times. This rearrangement joins TRBV7-2 to TRBJ1-5, with no clear D. CDR3 length equals 16 residues. CDR1 and CDR2 from the germline V gene are SGHTA and FQGNSA. Trimming removed 5 bases at V and 4 bases at J, with 18 bases between. CDR3 loop: CASSPAVGSLNQPQHF. The DNA of the CDR3 is TGTGCCAGCAGCCCCGCGGTGGGAAGTCTAAATCAGCCCCAGCATTTT.

There are many counts of this clonotype. The chain is built from TRBV5-1 and TRBJ2-7; D ambiguous. Trimming pared 4 bases from V and 0 bases from J, leaving 20 bases between. The V gene's germline CDR1 is SGHRS and CDR2 YFSETQ. CDR3 length: 17 residues. Here the CDR3 DNA reads TGCGCCAGCAGCCGGTCTGGTTCAGGACGAAGCTCCTACGAGCAGTACTTC. Encoded protein: CASSRSGSGRSSYEQYF. Based on the CDR3 plus reference TRBV5-1 and TRBJ2-7, the full variable domain is KAGVTQTPRYLIKTRGQQVTLSCSPISGHRSVSWYQQTPGQGLQFLFEYFSETQRNKGNFPGRFSGRQFSNSRSEMNVSTLELGDSALYLCASSRSGSGRSSYEQYFGPGTRLTVT.

The chain employs TRBV7-3 and TRBJ2-7; weak D call: TRBD2 (5 bases). Germline V gene data show CDR1 as SGHTA and CDR2 as FQGTGA. The V gene lost 4 bases and the J gene lost 10 bases, with 17 bases spanning the gap. This CDR3 contains 13 residues. DNA for the CDR3: TGTGCCAGCAGCTACGACTACCGTACGAAACAGTACTTC. Its translation: CASSYDYRTKQYF.

Ten or more counts support this clonotype. The rearrangement joins TRBV4-1 to TRBJ2-2, with 8 bases that match TRBD2. Looked up from germline, CDR1 is MGHRA and CDR2 is YSYEKL. The junction had 3 bases not matched to a gene; V was cut back by 5 bases and J by 1 base. The length of the CDR3 is 15 residues. The CDR3 DNA sequence: TGCGCCAGCAGCTATGCGGGGGGGAACACCGGGGAGCTGTTTTTT. Translation gives CASSYAGGNTGELFF.

In this sample, this clonotype turned up many times. V is TRBV6-4 and J is TRBJ2-7; D perhaps matches TRBD2 (6 bases). This CDR3 is 12 amino acids long. Germline V CDR1 and CDR2: MRHNA, SNTAGT. V was shortened by 11 bases and J by 1 base, with 12 bases between the two germline ends. CDR3 residues: CARSGRSYEQYF. Here the CDR3 DNA reads TGTGCCCGCTCGGGGAGGTCCTACGAGCAGTACTTC.

This clonotype turned up a few times. The germline gene is not matched at one end of the junction; a read error may be the cause. The genes are TRBV5-5 and TRBJ1-4; perhaps TRBD1 as D (6 bases). The CDR3 length is 13 residues. From germline, CDR1 is SGHKS and CDR2 YYEKEE (reference sequence). The CDR3 reads CASSLEWMDSFIF. The CDR3, as DNA: TGTGCCAGCAGCTTGGAATGGATGGACAGTTTCATTTTT. The full variable domain, rest sourced from reference TRBV5-5 and TRBJ1-4, is DAGVTQSPTHLIKTRGQQVTLRCSPISGHKSVSWYQQVLGQGPQFIFQYYEKEERGRGNFPDRFSARQFPNYSSELNVNALLLGDSALYLCASSLEWMDSFIFGSGTQLSVL.

This clonotype was recorded at least ten times. The chain carries TRBV20-1 and TRBJ2-5, with 8 nucleotides matching TRBD1. The CDR3 consists of 17 residues. V lost 2 bases to trimming and J lost 5 bases; unmatched junction nucleotides: 16. Germline assignment: CDR1 DFQATT and CDR2 SNEGSKA (reference sequence). DNA for the CDR3: TGCAGTGCTAGACAATACAGGGGGAATGGTATAGGGGAGACCCAGTACTTC. As protein: CSARQYRGNGIGETQYF.

Only a few counts were recorded for this clonotype. This chain links TRBV6-5 with TRBJ1-1; a possible D gene is TRBD1 (5 bases). The germline gives CDR1 MNHEY, CDR2 SVGAGI. The CDR3 length is 12 residues. Trimming took 7 bases from V and 8 from J, leaving 14 bases between them. In DNA, the CDR3 is TGTGCCAGCACTTTTGGGGGTGGCGAAGCTTTCTTT. It codes for CASTFGGGEAFF.

This clonotype was seen at least ten times. The genes are TRBV29-1 and TRBJ2-2; 10 nucleotides align to TRBD1. Germline trimming cut 4 bases from V and 5 bases from J; bases unmatched to any gene: 7. The CDR3 extends over 15 amino acids. CDR1 is SQVTM and CDR2 is ANQGSEA in the germline V gene. CDR3 nucleotide sequence: TGCAGCGTTGGGGCCGGACAGGGGGTGACCGGGGAGCTGTTTTTT. This encodes CSVGAGQGVTGELFF.

This clonotype occurred many times. The chain recombines TRBV6-5 with TRBJ2-1; D tentatively fits TRBD1 or TRBD2 (5 bases each). Per germline, CDR1 MNHEY and CDR2 SVGAGI. Deletions cut 0 bases from V and 4 bases from J, with 13 bases between. This CDR3 contains 16 residues. DNA of the CDR3: TGTGCCAGCAGTTACTCGACGGGACCTGTATACAATGAGCAGTTCTTC. Translating gives CASSYSTGPVYNEQFF.